One and the same sample provided the 16 T cell receptor beta chains below, sequenced in a study of T cell repertoires in cytomegalovirus infection. Their antigens remain unidentified. MiXCR, applied by TCRdb to the reads, yields one record per CDR3 protein. This sample has approximately 990,000 distinct CDR3 sequences, with less than 35% found just once. The sequencing here drew on cultured CD8+ T cells from PBMCs, taken from culture after CMV antigen stimulation. All receptors derive from a human donor in good health (CMV status not recorded). Some clones in this sample may be carry-over from other donors' samples.

This clonotype has a single count. J is TRBJ2-7 and V is TRBV20-1; TRBD1 matches 10 bases. V was pared by 3 bases and J by 5 bases, with 10 bases of the junction left unmatched. Germline CDR1 and CDR2: DFQATT and SNEGSKA (reference sequence). This CDR3 comprises 15 residues. The CDR3 DNA reads TGCAGTGCTAGCCGCGACAGGGGGCCGACCCACGAGCAGTACTTC. Residues: CSASRDRGPTHEQYF.

This rearrangement joins TRBV15 to TRBJ2-2; 7 bases align to TRBD2. The CDR3 spans 14 residues. Germline CDR1 is LNHNV and CDR2 is YYDKDF (reference sequence). J lost 8 bases, V lost 5 bases, and 8 bases had no gene match. This CDR3 is CATSFRTSFGELFF. The CDR3 DNA follows: TGTGCCACCAGCTTCCGGACTAGTTTTGGGGAGCTGTTTTTT.

This sequence joins TRBV6-2 or TRBV6-3 and TRBJ1-5; no clear D. This CDR3 comprises 14 residues. Germline values: CDR1 MNHEY, CDR2 SVGEGT. The V end was cut by 2 bases, the J end by 7 bases, with 12 bases between. CDR3 sequence (DNA): TGTGCCAGCAGTTACCGGTCCCTTCGACAGCCCCAGCATTTT. Translated, it gives CASSYRSLRQPQHF.

This clonotype was recorded a few times. The V and J genes are TRBV9 and TRBJ2-1; 7 positions match TRBD2. The CDR3 extends over 16 amino acids. Germline CDR1 SGDLS, CDR2 YYNGEE. V dropped 3 bases and J dropped 4; count of bases not matched to a gene: 10. CDR3 DNA sequence: TGTGCCAGCAGCGCCAGCCAGCGGGGCATTTACAATGAGCAGTTCTTC. It codes for CASSASQRGIYNEQFF. The full variable domain, completed using reference TRBV9 and TRBJ2-1, is DSGVTQTPKHLITATGQRVTLRCSPRSGDLSVYWYQQSLDQGLQFLIQYYNGEERAKGNILERFSAQQFPDLHSELNLSSLELGDSALYFCASSASQRGIYNEQFFGPGTRLTVL.

The V and J genes are TRBV25-1 and TRBJ1-1; a possible D gene is TRBD1 (6 bases). Germline CDR1 and CDR2: MGHDK and SYGVNS. V was clipped by 2 bases and J by 2 bases, with 15 bases between them. The CDR3 consists of 16 residues. The CDR3 reads CASSETGYTLNTEAFF. The CDR3 DNA is TGTGCCAGCAGTGAAACAGGGTATACGCTTAACACTGAAGCTTTCTTT.

This clonotype was detected many times. Written as DNA, the CDR3 is TGTGCCAGCAGCTTCCTTCATCTGAACACTGAAGCTTTCTTT. Its translation: CASSFLHLNTEAFF. The chain links TRBV7-9 to TRBJ1-1; D remains ambiguous. Trimming left V 3 bases short and J 0 bases short, with 8 bases between. The CDR3 runs 14 residues. Germline CDR1 and CDR2: SEHNR and FQNEAQ (reference sequence).

This clonotype was counted only a few times. The chain uses TRBV27 and TRBJ2-3; TRBD2 agrees at 8 bases. V dropped 6 bases and J dropped 2; count of bases not matched to a gene: 7. The CDR3 is 15 residues long. Germline CDR1 is MNHEY and CDR2 is SMNVEV (reference sequence). The CDR3 sequence is CASSLKRGTTDTQYF. CDR3 bases: TGTGCCAGCAGCCTGAAGCGGGGGACCACAGATACGCAGTATTTT.

This clonotype was seen repeatedly, ten times or more. One end of the junction varies from germline; a read error may be responsible. V and J are TRBV7-7 and TRBJ2-5; 14 bases fit TRBD2. This CDR3 has 19 amino acids. Germline assignment: CDR1 SSHAT and CDR2 FNYEAQ (reference sequence). In nucleotides, the CDR3 is TGTGCTAGCAGCCTCCGGACTAGCGGGGGGCCGGGCCGCCAAGAGACCCAGTACTTC. Translated: CASSLRTSGGPGRQETQYF.

There are a few counts of this clonotype. A read error may explain this, as a much larger clone is one base away. The V and J genes are TRBV7-8 and TRBJ2-1, with 8 bases aligning to TRBD2. The V gene end was trimmed by 5 bases and the J gene end by 2 bases; junction bases not matched to a gene: 5. The CDR3 has 15 residues. Germline CDR1 reads SGHVS; CDR2 reads FQNEAQ. The CDR3 nucleotides read TGTGCCAGCAGCCCGGGACTAGTCCCCTACAATGAGCAGTTCTTC. Protein: CASSPGLVPYNEQFF.

V and J are TRBV5-5 and TRBJ1-5; TRBD1 is a possible D gene (5 bases). CDR3 length: 15 amino acids. Germline CDR1 and CDR2: SGHKS and YYEKEE (reference sequence). Between the trimmed V and J ends, which lost 0 bases and 7 bases, there was a span of 14 bases. The CDR3 DNA is TGTGCCAGCAGCTTGGCCGGGGGAAACCAGCAGCCCCAGCATTTT. Protein sequence: CASSLAGGNQQPQHF.

Only one count was recorded for this clonotype. This chain uses TRBV11-1 with TRBJ1-6; 12 bases map to TRBD1. The trim removed 9 bases at V and 10 bases at J, leaving 13 bases unmatched. The CDR3 sequence is 16 residues long. Germline V lookup: CDR1 SGHAT, CDR2 FQDESV (reference sequence). CDR3 in amino acids: CARSQSGTGGRSPLHF. CDR3 sequence (DNA): TGTGCCAGGAGCCAATCCGGGACAGGGGGCCGATCACCCCTCCACTTT.

This clonotype appeared once. The V call is TRBV19, the J call TRBJ1-1, with D maybe TRBD1 (6 bases). V shed 3 bases and J shed 1 base, with 12 bases lying between them. CDR1 and CDR2 from the germline V gene are LNHDA and SQIVND (reference sequence). This CDR3 contains 15 residues. The CDR3 protein is CASSILGRGNTEAFF. The CDR3 nucleotides are TGTGCCAGTAGTATTCTGGGCAGGGGGAACACTGAAGCTTTCTTT.

This chain connects TRBV11-3 to TRBJ2-2; possible D gene TRBD1, 6 bases. From germline, CDR1 is SGHNT and CDR2 YENEEA. This CDR3 comprises 13 residues. The V gene lost 8 bases and the J gene lost 2 bases, with 9 bases spanning the gap. The CDR3 nucleotides are TGTGCCAGCGCGGACAGTAACACCGGGGAGCTGTTTTTT. The encoded protein is CASADSNTGELFF. Drawing the rest from reference TRBV11-3 and TRBJ2-2, the complete variable domain is EAGVVQSPRYKIIEKKQPVAFWCNPISGHNTLYWYLQNLGQGPELLIRYENEEAVDDSQLPKDRFSAERLKGVDSTLKIQPAELGDSAVYLCASADSNTGELFFGEGSRLTVL.

This clonotype was seen many times. The chain carries TRBV7-2 and TRBJ1-1; 11 nucleotides match TRBD1. CDR3 length: 20 residues. Per the germline V gene, CDR1 is SGHTA and CDR2 is FQGNSA. Unmatched junction bases numbered 18, after V lost 5 bases and J lost 1 base. Here the CDR3 reads CASSPPGQGALPGWNTEAFF. The DNA for the CDR3 is TGTGCCAGCAGCCCCCCCGGACAGGGGGCCCTCCCCGGCTGGAACACTGAAGCTTTCTTT.

The chain carries TRBV7-9 and TRBJ2-7; possible D gene TRBD1, 5 bases. In germline, CDR1 is SEHNR, CDR2 FQNEAQ (reference sequence). V was trimmed by 5 bases and J by 2 bases, leaving 13 bases between them. CDR3 length equals 14 residues. This chain's CDR3 is CASSQTQGTYEQYF. CDR3 nucleotides: TGTGCCAGCAGCCAGACCCAGGGAACCTACGAGCAGTACTTC.

This sequence joins TRBV6-2 or TRBV6-3 and TRBJ2-1; D is undetermined. The CDR3 length is 14 residues. Trimming took off 2 bases at V and 4 bases at J, with 9 bases between the two ends. CDR1 and CDR2 from the germline V gene are MNHEY and SVGEGT. The CDR3 loop reads CASSYEDRYNEQFF. DNA of the CDR3: TGTGCCAGCAGTTACGAGGACCGATACAATGAGCAGTTCTTC.